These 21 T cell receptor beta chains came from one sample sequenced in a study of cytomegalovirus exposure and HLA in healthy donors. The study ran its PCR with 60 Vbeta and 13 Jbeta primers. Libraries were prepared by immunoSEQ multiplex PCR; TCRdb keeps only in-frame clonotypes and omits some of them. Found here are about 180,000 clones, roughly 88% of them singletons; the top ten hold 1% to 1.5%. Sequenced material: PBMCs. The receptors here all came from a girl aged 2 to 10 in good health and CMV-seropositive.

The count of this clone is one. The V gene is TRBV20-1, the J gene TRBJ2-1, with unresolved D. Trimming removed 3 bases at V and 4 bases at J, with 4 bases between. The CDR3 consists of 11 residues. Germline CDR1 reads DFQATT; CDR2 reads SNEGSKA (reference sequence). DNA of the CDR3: TGCAGTGCTAGCCTTTACAATGAGCAGTTCTTC. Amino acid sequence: CSASLYNEQFF.

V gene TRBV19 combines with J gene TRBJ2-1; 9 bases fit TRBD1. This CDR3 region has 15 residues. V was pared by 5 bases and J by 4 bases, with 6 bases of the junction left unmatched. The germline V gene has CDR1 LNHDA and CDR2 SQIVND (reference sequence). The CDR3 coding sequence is TGTGCCAGTAGTCCACGGGACAGGGTGTACAATGAGCAGTTCTTC. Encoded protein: CASSPRDRVYNEQFF.

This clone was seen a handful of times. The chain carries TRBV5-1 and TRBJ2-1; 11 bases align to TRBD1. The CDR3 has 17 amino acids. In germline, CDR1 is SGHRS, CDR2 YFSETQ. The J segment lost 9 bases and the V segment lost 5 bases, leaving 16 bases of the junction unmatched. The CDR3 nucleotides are TGCGCCAGCAGTCATTTAACTGCGCGGACAGGGGGCACTGAGCAGTTCTTC. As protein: CASSHLTARTGGTEQFF.

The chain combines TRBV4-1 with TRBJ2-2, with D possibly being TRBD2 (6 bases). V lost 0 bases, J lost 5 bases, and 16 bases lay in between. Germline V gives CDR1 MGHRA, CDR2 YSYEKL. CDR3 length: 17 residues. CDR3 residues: CASSQEGDGGVTGELFF. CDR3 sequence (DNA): TGCGCCAGCAGCCAAGAAGGCGACGGCGGGGTTACCGGGGAGCTGTTTTTT.

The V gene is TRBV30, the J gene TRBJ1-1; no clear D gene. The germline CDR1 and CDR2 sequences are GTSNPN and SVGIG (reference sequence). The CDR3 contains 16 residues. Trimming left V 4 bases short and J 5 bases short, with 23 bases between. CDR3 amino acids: CAWNPWSSGMGTEAFF. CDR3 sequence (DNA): TGTGCCTGGAATCCTTGGTCGTCGGGGATGGGGACTGAAGCTTTCTTT.

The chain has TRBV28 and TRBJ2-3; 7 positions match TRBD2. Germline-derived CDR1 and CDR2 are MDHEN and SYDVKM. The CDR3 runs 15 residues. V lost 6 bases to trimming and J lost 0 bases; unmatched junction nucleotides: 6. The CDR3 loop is CASSRSGSSTDTQYF. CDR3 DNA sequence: TGTGCCAGCAGCCGTAGCGGGTCTAGCACAGATACGCAGTATTTT.

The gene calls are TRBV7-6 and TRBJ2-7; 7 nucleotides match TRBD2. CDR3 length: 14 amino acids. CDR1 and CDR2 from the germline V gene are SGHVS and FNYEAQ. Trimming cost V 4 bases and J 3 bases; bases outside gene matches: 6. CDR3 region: CASSSSGNNYEQYF. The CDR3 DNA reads TGTGCCAGCAGCTCTAGCGGAAACAACTACGAGCAGTACTTC. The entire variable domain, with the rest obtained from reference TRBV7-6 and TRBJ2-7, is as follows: GAGVSQSPRYKVTKRGQDVALRCDPISGHVSLYWYRQALGQGPEFLTYFNYEAQQDKSGLPNDRFSAERPEGSISTLTIQRTEQRDSAMYRCASSSSGNNYEQYFGPGTRLTVT.

This CDR3 is CASSQSRGGITGELFF. The CDR3 DNA sequence: TGCGCCAGCAGCCAATCGCGCGGGGGGATCACCGGGGAGCTGTTTTTT. This chain links TRBV4-1 with TRBJ2-2; 8 bases are a match to TRBD2. Germline assignment: CDR1 MGHRA and CDR2 YSYEKL. The CDR3 runs 16 residues. V lost 2 bases and J lost 4; bases outside the gene matches: 6.

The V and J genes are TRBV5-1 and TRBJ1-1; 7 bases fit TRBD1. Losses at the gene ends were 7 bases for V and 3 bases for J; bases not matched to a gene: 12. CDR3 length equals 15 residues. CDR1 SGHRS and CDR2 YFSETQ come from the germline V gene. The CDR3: CASRPTLQGDTEAFF. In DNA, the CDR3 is TGCGCCAGCCGCCCGACCCTCCAGGGGGACACTGAAGCTTTCTTT.

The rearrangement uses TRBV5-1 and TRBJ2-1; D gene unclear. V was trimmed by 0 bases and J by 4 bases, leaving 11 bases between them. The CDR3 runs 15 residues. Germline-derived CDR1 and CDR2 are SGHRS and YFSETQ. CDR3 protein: CASSLGPLLYNEQFF. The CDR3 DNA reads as TGCGCCAGCAGCTTGGGTCCGTTACTATACAATGAGCAGTTCTTC.

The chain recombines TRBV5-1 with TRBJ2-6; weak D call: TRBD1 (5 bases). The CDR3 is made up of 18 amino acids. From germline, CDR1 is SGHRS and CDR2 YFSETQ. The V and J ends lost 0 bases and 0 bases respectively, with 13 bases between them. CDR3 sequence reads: CASSLVGREISGANVLTF. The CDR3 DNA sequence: TGCGCCAGCAGCTTGGTGGGCAGGGAAATCTCTGGGGCCAACGTCCTGACTTTC.

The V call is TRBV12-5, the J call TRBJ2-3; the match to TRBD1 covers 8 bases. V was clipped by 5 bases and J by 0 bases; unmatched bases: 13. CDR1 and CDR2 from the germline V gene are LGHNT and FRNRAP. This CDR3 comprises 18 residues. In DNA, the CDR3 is TGTGCTAGTGGTCCTCGAGGACAGGGACGATCTAGCACAGATACGCAGTATTTT. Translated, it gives CASGPRGQGRSSTDTQYF.

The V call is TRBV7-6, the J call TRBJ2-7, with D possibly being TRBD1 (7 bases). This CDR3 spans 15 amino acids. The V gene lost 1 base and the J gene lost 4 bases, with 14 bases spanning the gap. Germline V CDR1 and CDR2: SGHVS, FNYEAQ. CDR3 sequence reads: CASSLVQGGGYEQYF. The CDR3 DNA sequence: TGTGCCAGCAGCTTAGTTCAGGGGGGCGGATACGAGCAGTACTTC.

Written as DNA, the CDR3 is TGTGCCAGCAGTTTATCAGGGGGCGGGGGGAACGAGCAGTACTTC. Amino acid sequence: CASSLSGGGGNEQYF. This chain connects TRBV27 to TRBJ2-7; D may be TRBD2 (8 bases). There are 15 residues in the CDR3. Germline assignment: CDR1 MNHEY and CDR2 SMNVEV (reference sequence). Trimming left V 0 bases short and J 5 bases short, with 14 bases between.

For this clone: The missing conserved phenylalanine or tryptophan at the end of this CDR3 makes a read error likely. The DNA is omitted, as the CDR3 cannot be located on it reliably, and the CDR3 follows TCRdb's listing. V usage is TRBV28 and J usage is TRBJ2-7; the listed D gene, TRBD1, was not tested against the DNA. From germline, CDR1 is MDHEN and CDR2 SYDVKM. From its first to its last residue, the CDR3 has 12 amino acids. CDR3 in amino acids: CASRVHPGVGSH.

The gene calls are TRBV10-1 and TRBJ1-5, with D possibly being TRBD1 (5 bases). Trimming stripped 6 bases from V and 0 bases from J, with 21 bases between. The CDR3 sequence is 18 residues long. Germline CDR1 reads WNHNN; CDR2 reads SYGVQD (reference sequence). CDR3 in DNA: TGCGCCAGCAGCAAGGTCGGGGGGGTCCTGGATAGCAATCAGCCCCAGCATTTT. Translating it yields CASSKVGGVLDSNQPQHF.

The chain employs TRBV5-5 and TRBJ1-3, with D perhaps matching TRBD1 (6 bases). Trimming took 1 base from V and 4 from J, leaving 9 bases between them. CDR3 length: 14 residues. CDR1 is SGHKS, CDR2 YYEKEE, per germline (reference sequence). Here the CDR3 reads CASSLSGDGNTIYF. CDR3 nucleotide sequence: TGTGCCAGCAGCTTGTCAGGGGACGGAAACACCATATATTTT.

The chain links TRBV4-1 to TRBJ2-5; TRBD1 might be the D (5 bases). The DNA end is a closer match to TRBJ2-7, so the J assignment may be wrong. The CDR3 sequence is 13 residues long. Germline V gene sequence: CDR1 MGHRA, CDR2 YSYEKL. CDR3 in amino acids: CASSLTSQGEQYF. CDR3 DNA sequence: TGCGCCAGCAGCCTGACTTCTCAGGGCGAGCAGTACTTC.

The CDR3 here is CASSEGAPGTDTQYF. CDR3 in DNA: TGTGCCAGCAGCGAGGGGGCGCCGGGAACAGATACGCAGTATTTT. V is TRBV14 and J is TRBJ2-3, with 7 bases fitting TRBD1. The CDR3 is 15 amino acids. CDR1 SGHDN and CDR2 FVKESK come from the germline V gene. J gave up 3 bases and V 5 bases, and 8 bases lay outside the gene matches.

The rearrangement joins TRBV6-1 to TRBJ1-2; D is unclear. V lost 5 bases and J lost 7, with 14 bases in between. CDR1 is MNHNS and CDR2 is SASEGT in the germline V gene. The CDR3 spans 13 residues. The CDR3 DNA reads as TGTGCCAGCAGTCCGCCGGGGAGGGCTGGCTACACCTTC. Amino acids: CASSPPGRAGYTF.

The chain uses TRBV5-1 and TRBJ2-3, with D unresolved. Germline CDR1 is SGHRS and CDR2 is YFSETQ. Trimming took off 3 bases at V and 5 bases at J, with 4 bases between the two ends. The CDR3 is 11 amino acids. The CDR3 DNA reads TGCGCCAGCAGCTCCCTAGATACGCAGTATTTT. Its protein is CASSSLDTQYF. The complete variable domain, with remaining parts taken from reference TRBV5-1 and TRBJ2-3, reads KAGVTQTPRYLIKTRGQQVTLSCSPISGHRSVSWYQQTPGQGLQFLFEYFSETQRNKGNFPGRFSGRQFSNSRSEMNVSTLELGDSALYLCASSSLDTQYFGPGTRLTVL.